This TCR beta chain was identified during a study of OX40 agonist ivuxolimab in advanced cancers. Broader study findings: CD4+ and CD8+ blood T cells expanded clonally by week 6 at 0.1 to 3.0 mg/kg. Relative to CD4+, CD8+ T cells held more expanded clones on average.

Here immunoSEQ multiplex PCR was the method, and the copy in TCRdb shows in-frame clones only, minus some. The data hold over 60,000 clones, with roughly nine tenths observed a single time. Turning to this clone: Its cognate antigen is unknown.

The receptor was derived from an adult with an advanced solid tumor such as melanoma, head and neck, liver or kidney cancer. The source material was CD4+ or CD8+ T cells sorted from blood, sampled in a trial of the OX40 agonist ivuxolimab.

The CDR3 sequence: CASSPTGQPNEQFF. The DNA of the CDR3 is TGTGCCAGCAGCCCGACCGGACAGCCGAATGAGCAGTTCTTC. The V gene is TRBV11-2, the J gene TRBJ2-1; possible D gene TRBD1, 6 bases. The germline gives CDR1 SGHAT, CDR2 FQNNGV. The CDR3 sequence is 14 residues long. The V gene lost 5 bases and the J gene lost 7 bases, with 15 bases spanning the gap.